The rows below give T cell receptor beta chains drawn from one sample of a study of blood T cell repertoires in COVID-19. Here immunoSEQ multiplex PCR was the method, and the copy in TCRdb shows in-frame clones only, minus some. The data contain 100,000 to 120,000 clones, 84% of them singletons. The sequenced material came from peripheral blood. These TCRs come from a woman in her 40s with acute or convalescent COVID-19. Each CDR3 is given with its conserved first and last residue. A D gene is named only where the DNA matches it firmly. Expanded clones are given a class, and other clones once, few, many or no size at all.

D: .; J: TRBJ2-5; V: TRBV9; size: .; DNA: TGTGCCAGCAGCGTAGCGGAGGGGCCCGGGGAGACCCAGTACTTC; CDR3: CASSVAEGPGETQYF
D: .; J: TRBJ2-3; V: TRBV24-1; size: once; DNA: TGTGCCACCAGTGATTTTGGAACAGGGAAAGATACGCAGTATTTT; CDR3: CATSDFGTGKDTQYF
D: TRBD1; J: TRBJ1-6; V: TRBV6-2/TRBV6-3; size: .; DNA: TGTGCCAGCAGCCCTAGGACAGGGGCCAACCTTAATTCACCCCTCCACTTT; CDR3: CASSPRTGANLNSPLHF
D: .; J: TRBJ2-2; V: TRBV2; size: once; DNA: TGTGCCAGCAGTGAAGCGCTTTCGGGTCGGGGGAACACCGGGGAGCTGTTTTTT; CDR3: CASSEALSGRGNTGELFF
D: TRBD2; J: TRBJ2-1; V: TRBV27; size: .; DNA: TGTGCCAGCACCCTAAGCGGGGGGGCGTCTTATGAGCAGTTCTTC; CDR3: CASTLSGGASYEQFF
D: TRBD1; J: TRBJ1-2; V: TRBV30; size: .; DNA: TGTGCCTGGGACAGGGGCCAGATGACGGGCTACACCTTC; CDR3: CAWDRGQMTGYTF
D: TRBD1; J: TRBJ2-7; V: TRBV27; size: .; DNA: TGTGCCAGCAGCGTCCCGGGAAGGGGGCGAGAGCAGTACTTC; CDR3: CASSVPGRGREQYF
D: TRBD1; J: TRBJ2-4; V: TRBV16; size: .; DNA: TGTGCCAGCAGCCAGCAACAGGGGATTAAGGAAAACATTCAGTACTTC; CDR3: CASSQQQGIKENIQYF
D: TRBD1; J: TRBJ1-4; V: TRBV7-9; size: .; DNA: TGTGCCAGCAGCTGGACAGGGACTAATGAAAAACTGTTTTTT; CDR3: CASSWTGTNEKLFF
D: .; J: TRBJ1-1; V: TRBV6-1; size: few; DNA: TGTGCCAGCAGTGCCCCCCCGGAGGGGCTTGACACTGAAGCTTTCTTT; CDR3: CASSAPPEGLDTEAFF
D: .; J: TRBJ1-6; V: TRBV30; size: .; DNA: TGTGCCTGGAGTTTCTCGCCGGAGAGTAATTCACCCCTCCACTTT; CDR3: CAWSFSPESNSPLHF
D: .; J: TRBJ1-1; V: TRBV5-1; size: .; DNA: TGCGCCAGCAGCTTAGGGGCCAACACTGAAGCTTTCTTT; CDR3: CASSLGANTEAFF
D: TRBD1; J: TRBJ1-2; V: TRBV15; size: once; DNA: TGTGCCACCAGCATACCCGGACGGACAGGGAACCCTTATGGCTACACCTTC; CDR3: CATSIPGRTGNPYGYTF
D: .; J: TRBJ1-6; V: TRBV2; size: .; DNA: TGTGCCAGCAGTGAAGCCACAGCGGATTCACCCCTCCACTTT; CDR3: CASSEATADSPLHF
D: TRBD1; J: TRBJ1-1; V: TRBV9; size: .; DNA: TGTGCCAGCAGCTCTAGAGGGGGGACAGGGGGCACTGAAGCTTTCTTT; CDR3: CASSSRGGTGGTEAFF
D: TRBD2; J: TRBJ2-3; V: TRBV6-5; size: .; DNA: TGTGCCAGCAGTACTACCGGGACTAGCGGATATACGCAGTATTTT; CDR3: CASSTTGTSGYTQYF
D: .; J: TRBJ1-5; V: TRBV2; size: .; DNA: TGTGCCAGCAGTGCACAGTTAAATCAGCCCCAGCATTTT; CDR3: CASSAQLNQPQHF
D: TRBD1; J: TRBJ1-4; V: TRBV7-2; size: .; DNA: TGTGCCAGCAGAAAAGACAGGGGAAATGAAAAACTGTTTTTT; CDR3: CASRKDRGNEKLFF
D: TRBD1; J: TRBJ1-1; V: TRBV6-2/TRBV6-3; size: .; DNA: TGTGCCAGCAGCCAAGGGGACAGGGTGGCACCATTTGTGGGAGCTTTCTTT; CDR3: CASSQGDRVAPFVGAFF
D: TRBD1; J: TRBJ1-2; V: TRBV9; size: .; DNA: TGTGCCAGCAGCGTATCCCCGGGGACAGGGGGCGGCTATGGCTACACCTTC; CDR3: CASSVSPGTGGGYGYTF
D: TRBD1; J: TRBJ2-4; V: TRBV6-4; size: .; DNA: TGTGCCAGCAGTGATCGGGACAGTCGATTGGATTTGGCCAAAAACATTCAGTACTTC; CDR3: CASSDRDSRLDLAKNIQYF
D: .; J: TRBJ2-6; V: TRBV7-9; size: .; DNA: TGTGCCAGCAGCTTCCATAGACAGTCTGGGGCCAACGTCCTGACTTTC; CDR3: CASSFHRQSGANVLTF
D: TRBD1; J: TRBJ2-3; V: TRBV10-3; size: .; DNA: TGTGCCATCAGTGAGAGTCGCCCAGGGGGAGATACGCAGTATTTT; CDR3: CAISESRPGGDTQYF
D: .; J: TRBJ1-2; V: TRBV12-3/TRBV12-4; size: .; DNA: TGTGCCAGCAGTTTAGGGAGTGGCTACACCTTC; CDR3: CASSLGSGYTF
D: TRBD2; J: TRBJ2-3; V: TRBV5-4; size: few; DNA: TGTGCCAGCAGCCTATCGACTAGCGTCACAGATACGCAGTATTTT; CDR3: CASSLSTSVTDTQYF
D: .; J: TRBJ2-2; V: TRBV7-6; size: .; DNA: TGTGCCAGCAGCCCCACCGAGTACACCGGGGAGCTGTTTTTT; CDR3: CASSPTEYTGELFF
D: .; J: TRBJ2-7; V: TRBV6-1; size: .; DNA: TGTGCCAGCAGTGATGGGGGGGCAGGCTACGAGCAGTACTTC; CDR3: CASSDGGAGYEQYF
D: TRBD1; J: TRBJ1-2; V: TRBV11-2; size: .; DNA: TGTGCCAGCAATAGACAGGGGGCGGCTCAGGGCTACACCTTC; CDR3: CASNRQGAAQGYTF
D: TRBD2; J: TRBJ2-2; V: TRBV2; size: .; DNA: TGTGCCATCACAAGGCGGCTAGCGGGGATCACCGGGGAGCTGTTTTTT; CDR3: CAITRRLAGITGELFF
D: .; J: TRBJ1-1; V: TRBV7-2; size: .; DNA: TGTGCCAGCAGCTTAGATACCCATCTAAGGAACACTGAAGCTTTCTTT; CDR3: CASSLDTHLRNTEAFF
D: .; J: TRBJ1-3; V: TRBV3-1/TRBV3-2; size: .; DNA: TGTGCCAGCAGCTTACTAAGCTCTGGAAACACCATATATTTT; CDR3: CASSLLSSGNTIYF
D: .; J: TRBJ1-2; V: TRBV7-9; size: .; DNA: TGTGCCAGCAGCTCAACACACTATTCTAACTATGGCTACACCTTC; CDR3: CASSSTHYSNYGYTF
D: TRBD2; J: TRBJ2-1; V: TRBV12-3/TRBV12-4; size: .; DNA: TGTGCCAGCAGTTCGGGACTAGCTGGTGAGCAGTTCTTC; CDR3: CASSSGLAGEQFF
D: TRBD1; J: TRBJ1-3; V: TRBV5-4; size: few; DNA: TGTGCCAGCAGCGAACAGGGGGGAAACACCATATATTTT; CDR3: CASSEQGGNTIYF
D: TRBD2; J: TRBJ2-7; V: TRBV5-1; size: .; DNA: TGCGCCAGCAGCATTGGGACTAACATCCGATACGAGCAGTACTTC; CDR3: CASSIGTNIRYEQYF
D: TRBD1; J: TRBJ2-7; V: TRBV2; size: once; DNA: TGTGCCAGCAGGGTCGGACAGGGCGGCGAGCAGTACTTC; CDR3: CASRVGQGGEQYF
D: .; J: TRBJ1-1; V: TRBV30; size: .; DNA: TGTGCCTGGAGCCGGGACTTCGGAACTTCAGAAGCTTTCTTT; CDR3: CAWSRDFGTSEAFF
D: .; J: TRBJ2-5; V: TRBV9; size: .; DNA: TGTGCCAGCAGCGTAGCACCTGGCAGGGAGACCCAGTACTTC; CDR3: CASSVAPGRETQYF
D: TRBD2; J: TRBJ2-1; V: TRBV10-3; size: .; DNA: TGTGCCATCAGTGACCCTTCGACTAGCGGGGGGATGAATGAGCAGTTCTTC; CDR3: CAISDPSTSGGMNEQFF
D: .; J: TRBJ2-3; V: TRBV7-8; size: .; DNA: TGTGCCAGCAGCTTAGTCGGCGGGGGCCCCACAGATACGCAGTATTTT; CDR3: CASSLVGGGPTDTQYF
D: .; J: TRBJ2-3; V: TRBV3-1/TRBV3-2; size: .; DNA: TGTGCCAGCAGCCAAGATCAAAATGGACTCTCCCTCGTGACAGATACGCAGTATTTT; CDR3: CASSQDQNGLSLVTDTQYF
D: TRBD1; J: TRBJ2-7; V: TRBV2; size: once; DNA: TGTGCCAGCAGAGCCACAGGGGAGAGTCTCGAGCAGTACTTC; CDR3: CASRATGESLEQYF
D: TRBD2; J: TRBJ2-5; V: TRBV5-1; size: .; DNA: TGCGCCAGCAGCTTGGGCAAACTAGCGGAGACCCAGTACTTC; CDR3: CASSLGKLAETQYF
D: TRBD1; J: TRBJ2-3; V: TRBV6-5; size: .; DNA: TGTGCCAGCAGTTTAACAGGGGTAGATACGCAGTATTTT; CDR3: CASSLTGVDTQYF
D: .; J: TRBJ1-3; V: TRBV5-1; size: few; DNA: TGCGCCAGCAGCTCAGGGGACCTCGGAGGTGGAAACACCATATATTTT; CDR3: CASSSGDLGGGNTIYF
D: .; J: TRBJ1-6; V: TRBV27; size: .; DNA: TGTGCCAGCAGTTTAATTAGGCAGGGGAATAATTCACCCCTCCACTTT; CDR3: CASSLIRQGNNSPLHF
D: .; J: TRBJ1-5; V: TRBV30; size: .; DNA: TGTGCCTGGAGCCCTCGGGGAACTGGCAATCAGCCCCAGCATTTT; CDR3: CAWSPRGTGNQPQHF
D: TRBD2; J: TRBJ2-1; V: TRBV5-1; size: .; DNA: TGCGCCAGCAGCCTTAGTGGGACTAGCGGGGGGGCTTACAATGAGCAGTTCTTC; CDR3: CASSLSGTSGGAYNEQFF
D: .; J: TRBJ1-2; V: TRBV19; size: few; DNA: TGTGCCAGTAGTATCGGGGCAGGGGAGTATGGCTACACCTTC; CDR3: CASSIGAGEYGYTF
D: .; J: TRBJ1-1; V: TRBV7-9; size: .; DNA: TGTGCCAGCAGCTCGAATCGCGGCGCCTACTTACACACTGAAGCTTTCTTT; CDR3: CASSSNRGAYLHTEAFF
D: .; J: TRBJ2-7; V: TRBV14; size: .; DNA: TGTGCCAGCAGCCAAGATATAGGGGCCTACGAGCAGTACTTC; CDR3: CASSQDIGAYEQYF
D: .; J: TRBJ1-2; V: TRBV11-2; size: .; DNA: TGTGCCAGCAGCTTAGGTGTCGGTGACAATGGCTACACCTTC; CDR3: CASSLGVGDNGYTF
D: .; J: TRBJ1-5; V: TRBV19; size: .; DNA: TGTGCCAGTAGTATATTGAGCAGGGATCAGCCCCAGCATTTT; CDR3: CASSILSRDQPQHF
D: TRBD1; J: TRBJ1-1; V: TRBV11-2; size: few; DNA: TGTGCCAGCAGCACCACAGGGGGCCCTGAAGCTTTCTTT; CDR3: CASSTTGGPEAFF
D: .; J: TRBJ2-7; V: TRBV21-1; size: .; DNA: TGTGCCAGCAGCGACAGATGGGAGCAGTACTTC; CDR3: CASSDRWEQYF
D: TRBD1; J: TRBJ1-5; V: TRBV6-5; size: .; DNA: TGTGCCAGCAGACCGGACAGGGCGGGTCAGCCCCAGCATTTT; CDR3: CASRPDRAGQPQHF
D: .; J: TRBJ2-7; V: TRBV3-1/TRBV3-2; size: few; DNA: TGTGCCAGCAGCCAAGTAGATTACGAGCAGTACTTC; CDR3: CASSQVDYEQYF